There are a few counts of the clone carrying this T cell receptor (beta chain). The repertoire was sequenced with immunoSEQ multiplex PCR; TCRdb's copy has only in-frame clones and lacks some. The top ten hold about 27% of the sample, which has around 15,000 clones, 85% seen once. The sample originates from a study of T cells after posttransplantation cyclophosphamide. Methotrexate plus calcineurin inhibitor accompanied controls' myeloablative marrow transplants; sampling was 1 year later. The CDR3 contains 15 residues. The germline V gene encodes CDR1 MNHNS and CDR2 SASEGT. V was pared by 3 bases and J by 4 bases, with 6 bases of the junction left unmatched.

This clonotype originated in a female patient aged 18 to 30 who received an allogeneic stem cell transplant from an unrelated donor, was CMV-positive, and had acute and chronic GVHD. Some of the T cells may derive from the graft donor. The specimen was PBMCs, collected after allogeneic stem cell transplant with calcineurin inhibitor and methotrexate. The chain carries TRBV6-1 and TRBJ1-5; 7 bases match TRBD1. The CDR3 loop reads CASSDYRQGNQPQHF. The CDR3 coding sequence is TGTGCCAGCAGTGACTATAGACAGGGTAATCAGCCCCAGCATTTT.